The sequence of this TCR beta chain was determined in a study of blood T cell repertoires in COVID-19. Across the whole study: Both acute and convalescent COVID-19 samples were obtained from the United States, Italy and Spain. Sources were T cells, B-cell-depleted T cells, or PBMCs; the material itself was cDNA or gDNA.

The authors' processing: For nucleated cells, counts were estimated from reference gene primer amplification. Measured with immunoSEQ multiplex PCR; TCRdb has only the in-frame clones, and not every one. The V and J calls and the clone size are those of that table, but D and trimming were determined from the DNA. The sample yields 140,000 or so clones, roughly 88% seen once. V lost 9 bases, J lost 5 bases, and 8 bases stayed unmatched. The CDR3 has 13 residues. Germline V CDR1 and CDR2: SGHNT, YYREEE (reference sequence). This receptor was obtained from a man between 65 and 85 years old with acute or convalescent COVID-19. Sequencing was carried out using peripheral blood. The rearrangement joins TRBV5-4 to TRBJ1-2; 9 bases are a match to TRBD1. The DNA of the CDR3 is TGTGCCACCCGAAGGACAGGGGATTATGGCTACACCTTC. The encoded protein is CATRRTGDYGYTF. The whole variable domain, filled in from reference TRBV5-4 and TRBJ1-2, reads ETGVTQSPTHLIKTRGQQVTLRCSSQSGHNTVSWYQQALGQGPQFIFQYYREEENGRGNFPPRFSGLQFPNYSSELNVNALELDDSALYLCATRRTGDYGYTFGSGTRLTVV.